Below are 9 T cell receptor beta chains sequenced from a single sample in a study of blood T cell repertoires in COVID-19 (dated by TCRdb to the early 2020s). The library was produced with the immunoSEQ multiplex PCR assay. TCRdb stores this immuneACCESS table with in-frame sequences only. Part of the clones is absent; in the studies checked, under half of the shortfall reflects unresolved V genes, and no reason is known for the rest. This sample comprises roughly 39,000 clones, more than 85% of them detected only once. Together, the top ten hold approximately 20% of the sample. Sequencing input: peripheral blood. The receptors come from a man aged 45 to 65 in a cohort sampled during active COVID-19.

The rearrangement joins TRBV7-6 to TRBJ2-5; 11 nucleotides agree with TRBD2. From germline, CDR1 is SGHVS and CDR2 FNYEAQ. This CDR3 comprises 16 residues. V was pared by 6 bases and J by 4 bases, with 10 bases of the junction left unmatched. The CDR3 DNA reads as TGTGCCAGCAGGGGTAGCGGGGGGGCACGAGGAGAGACCCAGTACTTC. Residues: CASRGSGGARGETQYF. Full variable domain (rest looked up from reference TRBV7-6 and TRBJ2-5): GAGVSQSPRYKVTKRGQDVALRCDPISGHVSLYWYRQALGQGPEFLTYFNYEAQQDKSGLPNDRFSAERPEGSISTLTIQRTEQRDSAMYRCASRGSGGARGETQYFGPGTRLLVL.

The J gene is TRBJ2-5, the V gene TRBV5-1, with D unresolved. The CDR3 is 14 amino acids. Germline-derived CDR1 and CDR2 are SGHRS and YFSETQ. V was cut by 0 bases and J by 3 bases, with 9 bases left in between. Here the CDR3 reads CASSLGGKKETQYF. CDR3 sequence (DNA): TGCGCCAGCAGCTTGGGAGGCAAGAAAGAGACCCAGTACTTC.

This clone was recorded once. The rearrangement joins TRBV6-5 to TRBJ2-2; the match to TRBD1 covers 8 bases. CDR1 is MNHEY and CDR2 is SVGAGI in the germline V gene. Losses at the gene ends were 6 bases for V and 2 bases for J; bases not matched to a gene: 5. The CDR3 runs to 15 residues. This CDR3 is CASSWTGLNTGELFF. DNA of the CDR3: TGTGCCAGCAGCTGGACAGGGCTAAACACCGGGGAGCTGTTTTTT.

The chain combines TRBV5-1 with TRBJ2-5; TRBD2 matches at 7 bases. CDR3 length equals 14 residues. V gave up 5 bases and J gave up 5 bases; unmatched junction bases: 9. Germline V gene lookup returns CDR1 SGHRS and CDR2 YFSETQ. The CDR3 DNA is TGCGCCAGCAGTGGGGCCTTTAGCGGGGAGACCCAGTACTTC. Its translation: CASSGAFSGETQYF.

CDR3 sequence: CASSIEGGGLNEQFF. The DNA for the CDR3 is TGTGCCAGTAGTATTGAGGGCGGGGGTCTCAATGAGCAGTTCTTC. The rearrangement uses TRBV19 and TRBJ2-1; 7 bases match TRBD2. Trimming at V came to 3 bases and at J to 6 bases, leaving 8 bases not matched to a gene. CDR3 length: 15 amino acids. The germline gives CDR1 LNHDA, CDR2 SQIVND (reference sequence).

This rearrangement joins TRBV9 to TRBJ1-3; 10 positions agree with TRBD1. This CDR3 has 16 amino acids. Germline CDR1 SGDLS, CDR2 YYNGEE. The ends lost 3 bases at V and 6 bases at J; junction bases unmatched: 9. The CDR3 coding sequence is TGTGCCAGCAGCGCGACAGGGGGCACTACTAAAAACACCATATATTTT. This encodes CASSATGGTTKNTIYF.

The chain has TRBV9 and TRBJ2-3, with D uncertain. This CDR3 has 13 residues. V was pared by 1 base and J by 5 bases, with 8 bases between. Per the germline V gene, CDR1 is SGDLS and CDR2 is YYNGEE. CDR3 amino acids: CASSVPVEDTQYF. The CDR3, as DNA: TGTGCCAGCAGCGTACCGGTTGAAGATACGCAGTATTTT.

V gene TRBV7-3 combines with J gene TRBJ2-2; 12 bases map to TRBD1. The CDR3 is made up of 18 amino acids. Germline V gives CDR1 SGHTA, CDR2 FQGTGA. With V trimmed by 0 bases and J by 3 bases, 5 bases remained unmatched. CDR3 amino acids: CASSLTVGQGAYTGELFF. In DNA, the CDR3 is TGTGCCAGCAGCTTAACGGTGGGACAGGGGGCGTACACCGGGGAGCTGTTTTTT.

J is TRBJ2-7 and V is TRBV13, with D tentatively TRBD1 (6 bases). The CDR3 length is 13 residues. The V and J ends lost 3 bases and 4 bases respectively, with 10 bases between them. CDR1 and CDR2 (germline): PRHDT, FYEKMQ (reference sequence). For the CDR3, the DNA is TGTGCCAGCAGCTTTAACAGGGATTACGAGCAGTACGTC. As protein: CASSFNRDYEQYV.